Presented here are 12 T cell receptor beta chains from one specimen sequenced in a study of blood T cell repertoires in COVID-19. The protocol was immunoSEQ multiplex PCR, while the TCRdb copy is restricted to in-frame clones and leaves out a portion. The table shows about 440,000 clones, with 75% to 90% occurring only once. Sequenced: peripheral blood. The receptor set was obtained from a woman aged 25 to 39 with acute or convalescent COVID-19.

V usage is TRBV4-1 and J usage is TRBJ1-4, with 7 bases aligning to TRBD1. The CDR3 has 14 amino acids. CDR1 and CDR2 (germline): MGHRA, YSYEKL. V lost 4 bases, J lost 5 bases, and 4 bases stayed unmatched. This CDR3 reads CASSLPQGNEKLFF. For the CDR3, the DNA is TGCGCCAGCAGCCTCCCACAGGGGAATGAAAAACTGTTTTTT.

This clone has just a few counts. The chain uses TRBV4-1 and TRBJ2-3, with a tentative D call TRBD2 (6 bases). There are 15 residues in the CDR3. CDR1 MGHRA and CDR2 YSYEKL come from the germline V gene. V lost 0 bases to trimming and J lost 14 bases, with 21 bases between them. For the CDR3, the DNA is TGCGCCAGCAGCCAAGATTTCCCGGGGACTCCCTCACGGTATTTT. It specifies CASSQDFPGTPSRYF.

The V call is TRBV21-1, the J call TRBJ1-6. TRBV21-1 is described as a pseudogene. The CDR3 contains 16 residues. The CDR3 here is CASGSWEGSYNSPLHF. CDR3 bases: TGTGCCAGCGGTTCTTGGGAGGGCTCCTATAATTCACCCCTCCACTTT.

The V gene is TRBV6-5, the J gene TRBJ2-4; TRBD1 matches 7 bases. The germline V gene encodes CDR1 MNHEY and CDR2 SVGAGI. The trim removed 7 bases at V and 4 bases at J, leaving 10 bases unmatched. The CDR3 is made up of 15 amino acids. The CDR3 loop reads CASNPTRDRKNIQYF. The CDR3 bases are TGTGCCAGCAATCCAACCCGGGACAGAAAAAACATTCAGTACTTC.

This clone has only a few counts. The V and J genes are TRBV7-8 and TRBJ2-3, with 10 bases lining up with TRBD2. CDR1 and CDR2 (germline): SGHVS, FQNEAQ. Unmatched junction bases numbered 4, after V lost 2 bases and J lost 2 bases. The CDR3 is 16 amino acids. CDR3: CASSLPSGGYTDTQYF. As DNA, the CDR3 is TGTGCCAGCAGCTTACCTAGCGGGGGCTACACAGATACGCAGTATTTT.

J is TRBJ1-1 and V is TRBV5-6; 8 nucleotides agree with TRBD1. The CDR3 is made up of 14 amino acids. Germline V gives CDR1 SGHDT, CDR2 YYEEEE. J lost 1 base, V lost 3 bases, and 2 bases had no gene match. The CDR3 bases are TGTGCCAGCAGCTGGGGGACAGGGAACACTGAAGCTTTCTTT. Its protein is CASSWGTGNTEAFF.

The chain employs TRBV5-6 and TRBJ1-2; 11 bases agree with TRBD1. The CDR3 spans 15 residues. Germline trimming cut 0 bases from V and 3 bases from J; bases unmatched to any gene: 1. From germline, CDR1 is SGHDT and CDR2 YYEEEE. CDR3 region: CASSLGTGGDYGYTF. For the CDR3, the DNA is TGTGCCAGCAGCTTGGGGACAGGGGGCGACTATGGCTACACCTTC.

This clone was detected once. The chain employs TRBV20-1 and TRBJ2-3; tentative D call: TRBD1 (6 bases). This CDR3 contains 15 residues. Deletions cut 5 bases from V and 0 bases from J, with 15 bases between. CDR1 and CDR2 from the germline V gene are DFQATT and SNEGSKA (reference sequence). CDR3 sequence (DNA): TGCAGTGCTCGTGGACAGTTCTGGAGCACAGATACGCAGTATTTT. Protein sequence: CSARGQFWSTDTQYF.

The chain combines TRBV5-1 with TRBJ2-3, with TRBD2 matching 10 bases. This CDR3 region has 15 residues. Germline values: CDR1 SGHRS, CDR2 YFSETQ. J gave up 2 bases and V 4 bases, and 4 bases lay outside the gene matches. The chain's CDR3 is CASSPLAGDTDTQYF. The CDR3 coding sequence is TGCGCCAGCAGCCCCCTAGCGGGAGACACAGATACGCAGTATTTT.

The chain combines TRBV4-2 with TRBJ2-7; D uncertain. CDR3 size: 14 residues. Trimming pared 0 bases from V and 2 bases from J, leaving 8 bases between. Germline V CDR1 and CDR2: LGHNA, YNFKEQ. The CDR3 sequence is CASSQESVPYEQYF. The CDR3 region has the DNA TGTGCCAGCAGCCAAGAATCTGTTCCCTACGAGCAGTACTTC.

This clone was observed a single time. This chain uses TRBV2 with TRBJ2-1; TRBD2 matches at 9 bases. The CDR3 contains 14 residues. The ends lost 7 bases at V and 4 bases at J; junction bases unmatched: 5. Germline V gives CDR1 SNHLY, CDR2 FYNNEI. CDR3 region: CASNLAGPYNEQFF. DNA of the CDR3: TGTGCCAGCAACCTAGCGGGGCCATACAATGAGCAGTTCTTC. Complete variable domain (other parts from reference TRBV2 and TRBJ2-1): EPEVTQTPSHQVTQMGQEVILRCVPISNHLYFYWYRQILGQKVEFLVSFYNNEISEKSEIFDDQFSVERPDGSNFTLKIRSTKLEDSAMYFCASNLAGPYNEQFFGPGTRLTVL.

The chain recombines TRBV9 with TRBJ2-3; 7 bases align to TRBD2. The CDR3 is made up of 15 amino acids. Per the germline V gene, CDR1 is SGDLS and CDR2 is YYNGEE. Trimming removed 3 bases from V and 0 bases from J; junction bases left unmatched: 4. The chain's CDR3 is CASSGEGLSTDTQYF. The CDR3, as DNA: TGTGCCAGCAGCGGGGAGGGGTTGAGCACAGATACGCAGTATTTT. Based on the CDR3 plus reference TRBV9 and TRBJ2-3, the full variable domain is DSGVTQTPKHLITATGQRVTLRCSPRSGDLSVYWYQQSLDQGLQFLIQYYNGEERAKGNILERFSAQQFPDLHSELNLSSLELGDSALYFCASSGEGLSTDTQYFGPGTRLTVL.